This T cell receptor (beta chain) derives from a study of Ad26.COV2.S vaccination and SARS-CoV-2 variants. The CDR3 is made up of 18 amino acids. Looked up from germline, CDR1 is SSHAT and CDR2 is FNYEAQ (reference sequence). V was pared by 8 bases and J by 1 base, with 26 bases between. Produced via immunoSEQ multiplex PCR; TCRdb's table is partial and in-frame only. The sample lists about 350,000 clones, 80% to 90% seen once, with under 6% in the top ten. About this clone: The antigen is not known.

The study's findings and limits: Vaccinees reportedly had broad spike-specific CD8+ and CD4+ T cell responses.

This sample's treatment: around 19 received Ad26.COV2.S at low or high dose, single or two shots; about 5 received placebo; per-sample allocation not given. Sampling was performed 63 days after the first vaccine or placebo injection. The sample in question was peripheral blood, obtained in a trial of Ad26.COV2.S vaccine versus placebo. The rearrangement uses TRBV7-7 and TRBJ2-5, with a possible D match to TRBD1 (5 bases). The sequence was collected from a person aged 18-65 years who received the Ad26.COV2.S COVID-19 vaccine or a placebo. The CDR3 here is CASSLGASRKYAQETQYF. CDR3 sequence (DNA): TGTGCCAGCTCTCTTGGGGCCAGTCGAAAGTATGCCCAAGAGACCCAGTACTTC.